The present T cell receptor beta chain was sequenced within a study of neurological immune-mediated disorders. V lost 0 bases, J lost 2 bases, and 2 bases stayed unmatched. The CDR3 runs 15 residues. The V gene's germline CDR1 is GTSNPN and CDR2 SVGIG (reference sequence). TCRdb passed the 5' RACE reads through MiXCR, listing each CDR3 protein once. The sample lists some 38,000 distinct CDR3 sequences; about 4.1% were seen once. Study-level findings and limits: CDR3 amino acid sequences found in expanded clones were never shared across subjects, suggesting private repertoires in all groups.

Concerning this clonotype itself: Its antigen remains unknown.

This TCR was sampled from a man aged 30-40 years with multiple sclerosis. The sample was PBMCs. This chain joins TRBV30 and TRBJ1-5, with TRBD1 matching over 9 bases. DNA of the CDR3: TGTGCCTGGAGTGTGGGACAGGGAGGCAATCAGCCCCAGCATTTT. Its translation: CAWSVGQGGNQPQHF.